These T cell receptor beta chains were read from a single sample in a study of T cell repertoires and HLA-DP antigens. Method: immunoSEQ multiplex PCR; TCRdb's copy keeps in-frame clones and lacks some. The data show about 89,000 clones, 86% seen once. What these receptors recognize is not known. The sequenced sample consisted of CD4+ T cells from PBMCs. These receptors were taken from a man between 50 and 59 years old in good health and CMV-seronegative. The CDR3 runs from the conserved cysteine through the conserved F or W. The D gene is left open where the match is weak. Part of the rows lack a size; the others show once, few, many or a class for expanded clones.

>.|TRBV6-6|11|TRBJ2-7|.
TGTGCCAGCAGCAGAGGTCGGGAGCAGTACTTC
CASSRGREQYF
>.|TRBV7-9|14|TRBJ2-3|.
TGTGCCAGCAGCTTAGAAGGGACGGGAGATACGCAGTATTTT
CASSLEGTGDTQYF
>few|TRBV30|10|TRBJ1-1|.
TGTGGAGCCATGAACACTGAAGCTTTCTTT
CGAMNTEAFF
>once|TRBV6-1|16|TRBJ2-7|.
TGTGCCAGCAGTGAAGGGGGGGTTCTTGTCACTTACGAGCAGTACTTC
CASSEGGVLVTYEQYF
>.|TRBV11-2|15|TRBJ2-3|TRBD1
TGTGCCAGCAGCTTAGGGGGACAGGGGGCAGATACGCAGTATTTT
CASSLGGQGADTQYF
>.|TRBV7-2|15|TRBJ1-6|.
TGTGCCAGCAGCTTGAACAGGGATTATAATTCACCCCTCCACTTT
CASSLNRDYNSPLHF
>.|TRBV7-2|15|TRBJ1-4|TRBD1
TGTGCCAGCAAAGAGGGGGGACAGGGACACGAAAAACTGTTTTTT
CASKEGGQGHEKLFF
>.|TRBV5-1|14|TRBJ1-1|TRBD1
TGCGCCAGCAGCTTGAGGACAGGGCCCACTGAAGCTTTCTTT
CASSLRTGPTEAFF
>.|TRBV30|13|TRBJ2-5|TRBD2
TGTGCCTGGAGTGTTAGCGGGGTAAAGACCCAGTACTTC
CAWSVSGVKTQYF
>.|TRBV11-2|15|TRBJ2-3|TRBD2
TGTGCCAGCAGCTTAGGTGCCGGGGGGGGAGATACGCAGTATTTT
CASSLGAGGGDTQYF
>.|TRBV4-2|16|TRBJ2-1|TRBD1
TGTGCCAGCAGCATCCAGACAGGGCTTCCCTACAATGAGCAGTTCTTC
CASSIQTGLPYNEQFF
>.|TRBV7-2|17|TRBJ1-1|TRBD1
TGTGCCAGCAGAACAGGGACAGCCAACCTTATGAACACTGAAGCTTTCTTT
CASRTGTANLMNTEAFF
>.|TRBV7-3|13|TRBJ1-3|.
TGTGCCAGCAGCGATAGACAGGGAAACACCATATATTTT
CASSDRQGNTIYF
>.|TRBV7-9|15|TRBJ2-5|TRBD2
TGTGCCAGCAGGGCCCTAGCGGGGCGGATGGAGACCCAGTACTTC
CASRALAGRMETQYF
>.|TRBV11-1|13|TRBJ1-1|TRBD1
TGTGCCAGCAGCAAATTAGAAACAGGGGAGGCTTTCTTT
CASSKLETGEAFF
>.|TRBV30|11|TRBJ2-7|.
TGTGCCTGGAGTGGGACAAAAGAGCAGTACTTC
CAWSGTKEQYF
>.|TRBV6-1|15|TRBJ1-2|.
TGTGCCAGCAGTGAAGTAGACAGTCCTTACTATGGCTACACCTTC
CASSEVDSPYYGYTF
>few|TRBV6-5|15|TRBJ1-3|.
TGTGCCAGCAGACCGGGGTTGGGTGCTGGAAACACCATATATTTT
CASRPGLGAGNTIYF
>.|TRBV5-5|14|TRBJ1-2|.
TGTGCCAGCAGCTTGGCGGGAGGGAACGGTGGCTACACCTTC
CASSLAGGNGGYTF
>.|TRBV13|14|TRBJ2-5|.
TGTGCCAGCAGCCGGGACTTCTCCGAGAAGACCCAGTACTTC
CASSRDFSEKTQYF
>.|TRBV4-3|15|TRBJ1-6|.
TGCGCCAGCAGCCAAGATTGGAGAGACAATTCACCCCTCCACTTT
CASSQDWRDNSPLHF
>.|TRBV9|14|TRBJ1-6|TRBD1
TGTGCCAGCAGCGCGACAGGGGAAAATTCACCCCTCCACTTT
CASSATGENSPLHF
>.|TRBV5-4|14|TRBJ2-3|.
TGTGCCAGCAGCTTGGACAGGGGCACAGATACGCAGTATTTT
CASSLDRGTDTQYF
>.|TRBV23-1|16|TRBJ2-2|TRBD1
TGCGCCAGCAGTCAATTGGGACAGGAGAACACCGGGGAGCTGTTTTTT
CASSQLGQENTGELFF
>.|TRBV10-3|13|TRBJ1-1|.
TGTGCCGCGTCCACGGCAGAATACACTGAAGCTTTCTTT
CAASTAEYTEAFF
>.|TRBV4-2|15|TRBJ1-6|.
TGTGCCAGCAGCCGCGAAAGGGGGTTTGGATCACCCCTCCACTTT
CASSRERGFGSPLHF